What follows describes a single T cell receptor (beta chain). The antigen is undetermined. Germline V gene sequence: CDR1 SQVTM, CDR2 ANQGSEA. V was shortened by 6 bases and J by 8 bases, with 13 bases between the two germline ends. This CDR3 contains 12 residues. The data are from a study of beta chain features in type 1 diabetes. The study's findings and limits: Moderate but significant shortening of TCRB CDR3s was recorded in all four CD4+ subsets from Type 1 diabetes patients. The similarity of naive, central memory and Treg TCRB repertoires appeared greater among patients than among healthy donors.

Of the isolated RNA, all was reverse transcribed, and so the sequenced material was expressed TCRB transcripts. Generated by immunoSEQ multiplex PCR, the TCRdb table keeps only in-frame clones and is missing some. Of hundreds of thousands of clones in the sample, about 70% are singletons; the top ten hold around 0.05%. Input material: naive CD4+ T cells from blood. The source is a young man in good health. The genes are TRBV29-1 and TRBJ1-4, with D possibly being TRBD1 (5 bases). Written as DNA, the CDR3 is TGCAGCGTAGCCCAAGGGACCGAAAAACTGTTTTTT. Its translation: CSVAQGTEKLFF.